This T cell receptor beta chain is drawn from a study of OX40 agonist ivuxolimab in advanced cancers. Produced via immunoSEQ multiplex PCR; TCRdb's table is partial and in-frame only. Among tens of thousands of clones listed, around four fifths were seen once. With 2 bases removed from V and 2 bases from J, the gap between germline ends came to 9 bases. Germline V gives CDR1 SGHDN, CDR2 FVKESK. CDR3 length: 15 residues. This sequence originates from an adult with an advanced solid tumor such as melanoma, head and neck, liver or kidney cancer. The V and J genes are TRBV14 and TRBJ2-2; the D is unclear. The specimen was CD4+ or CD8+ T cells sorted from blood, collected in a trial of the OX40 agonist ivuxolimab. In DNA, the CDR3 is TGTGCCAGCAGCCAACGGACCCTAAACACCGGGGAGCTGTTTTTT. Translated: CASSQRTLNTGELFF.